This T cell receptor (beta chain) appears in the sequencing data of a study of T cell responses to AZD1222 COVID-19 vaccine. Study-wide results and limits: CD4 TCRs linked to vaccination spanned spike, dominating at 160-218 and 743-854. Most donors were white British, females outnumbered males, and clonal diversity was possibly underestimated.

Researchers grouped second doses given at about 4 or about 12 weeks into one pool. V lost 3 bases and J 7 bases, leaving 15 bases between the germline ends. CDR3 length: 15 amino acids. Germline CDR1 and CDR2: LNHDA and SQIVND (reference sequence). This clone was counted once. The antigen is unknown. Sequencing was performed with immunoSEQ multiplex PCR; in TCRdb, only in-frame clones are kept and a portion is missing. This sample has approximately 140,000 clones; about 92% occur once, and the top ten carry approximately 3.4%. This specimen consisted of peripheral blood, obtained 28 days after the second AZD1222 dose. The chain uses TRBV19 and TRBJ1-4, with D tentatively TRBD1 (5 bases). The source of this sequence is an adult who received the AZD1222 COVID-19 vaccine. The CDR3 reads CASSIGGAGGEKLFF. The DNA for the CDR3 is TGTGCCAGTAGTATTGGCGGGGCCGGCGGTGAAAAACTGTTTTTT.